What follows are 16 T cell receptor beta chains derived from one specimen sequenced in a study of T cell repertoires in cytomegalovirus infection. TCRdb reprocessed the reads with MiXCR, giving one entry per CDR3 protein. The repertoire includes hundreds of thousands of distinct CDR3 sequences, about a sixth of them detected once, and 8.5% to 10% sits in the top ten. Specimen: PBMCs. The source is a human donor in good health (CMV status not recorded). Some clones in this sample may be carry-over from other donors' samples.

This clonotype showed up many times. This chain joins TRBV7-6 and TRBJ2-3; 7 nucleotides match TRBD2. Per the germline V gene, CDR1 is SGHVS and CDR2 is FNYEAQ. The CDR3 has 15 amino acids. Losses at the gene ends were 1 base for V and 3 bases for J; bases not matched to a gene: 4. CDR3 protein: CASSLGPAGTDTQYF. The CDR3 DNA reads as TGTGCCAGCAGCTTAGGTCCAGCGGGGACAGATACGCAGTATTTT.

This clonotype was detected ten times or more. The rearrangement joins TRBV7-9 to TRBJ1-4; D is unclear. The CDR3 runs to 15 residues. The V and J ends lost 1 base and 8 bases respectively, with 14 bases between them. Germline V CDR1 and CDR2: SEHNR, FQNEAQ (reference sequence). The DNA for the CDR3 is TGTGCCAGCAGCTTAGTAGGCCCGGGCGTGGAAAAACTGTTTTTT. It yields the protein CASSLVGPGVEKLFF.

This clonotype was counted between two and nine times. This chain uses TRBV6-5 with TRBJ2-1; the match to TRBD2 covers 8 bases. The CDR3 has 16 residues. J lost 9 bases, V lost 2 bases, and 12 bases had no gene match. Germline CDR1 and CDR2: MNHEY and SVGAGI. CDR3 nucleotide sequence: TGTGCCAGCAGTTACGTAGCGGGATCGGTTCGGGGTGAGCAGTTCTTC. Amino acid sequence: CASSYVAGSVRGEQFF.

In its sample, this clonotype was seen many times. The chain carries TRBV19 and TRBJ2-7; D ambiguous. Germline V CDR1 and CDR2: LNHDA, SQIVND (reference sequence). V was pared by 8 bases and J by 5 bases, with 10 bases between. CDR3 size: 11 residues. The CDR3 sequence is CASAGMHEQYF. The CDR3 DNA follows: TGTGCCAGTGCAGGCATGCACGAGCAGTACTTC.

The gene calls are TRBV6-5 and TRBJ1-5; D is possibly TRBD1 (5 bases). Deletions cut 2 bases from V and 1 base from J, with 12 bases between. The CDR3 contains 16 residues. Germline CDR1 is MNHEY and CDR2 is SVGAGI. DNA of the CDR3: TGTGCCAGCAGTTACCGGGGGAGGAGGAGCAATCAGCCCCAGCATTTT. This translates into CASSYRGRRSNQPQHF.

This clonotype was recorded many times. The CDR3, as DNA: TGTGCCAGCAGTGAATTGAGGGGCGGGGACGAGCAGTACTTC. It translates to CASSELRGGDEQYF. The rearrangement joins TRBV6-1 to TRBJ2-7; possible D gene TRBD2, 6 bases. Germline V gene data show CDR1 as MNHNS and CDR2 as SASEGT. The CDR3 consists of 14 residues. Trimming pared 2 bases from V and 5 bases from J, leaving 13 bases between.

This clonotype has a handful of counts. The chain uses TRBV7-9 and TRBJ2-7; D is possibly TRBD2 (6 bases). The CDR3 sequence is 18 residues long. The germline CDR1 and CDR2 sequences are SEHNR and FQNEAQ (reference sequence). Between the trimmed V and J ends, which lost 5 bases and 3 bases, there was a span of 26 bases. In DNA, the CDR3 is TGTGCCAGCAGCCCGGCGGCCCCTTGGCGGGGATCTATCTACGAGCAGTACTTC. Its protein is CASSPAAPWRGSIYEQYF.

This clonotype was counted many times. This chain joins TRBV11-2 and TRBJ2-1; a weak D match, TRBD1 (6 bases). Germline V gene data show CDR1 as SGHAT and CDR2 as FQNNGV. V was shortened by 5 bases and J by 0 bases, with 11 bases between the two germline ends. CDR3 size: 15 residues. The chain's CDR3 is CASSRDRISYNEQFF. CDR3 nucleotide sequence: TGTGCCAGCAGCCGCGACAGGATCTCCTACAATGAGCAGTTCTTC.

In its sample, this clonotype was seen a few times. The V and J genes are TRBV28 and TRBJ2-1; 11 bases are a match to TRBD2. This CDR3 has 15 residues. Trimming removed 3 bases from V and 5 bases from J; junction bases left unmatched: 3. Per germline, CDR1 MDHEN and CDR2 SYDVKM. The CDR3 sequence is CASSFGTSGNNEQFF. CDR3 nucleotides: TGTGCCAGCAGTTTTGGGACTAGCGGCAACAATGAGCAGTTCTTC.

The rearrangement links TRBV7-8 to TRBJ2-5, with 8 bases lining up with TRBD1. There are 14 residues in the CDR3. CDR1 and CDR2 (germline): SGHVS, FQNEAQ. V shed 5 bases, J shed 3 bases, and the junction held 5 bases outside the gene matches. The CDR3 loop reads CASSLQTGEETQYF. The CDR3 DNA sequence: TGTGCCAGCAGCCTCCAGACAGGGGAAGAGACCCAGTACTTC.

This clonotype was seen a handful of times. The V and J genes are TRBV5-1 and TRBJ2-1; D unresolved. Germline assignment: CDR1 SGHRS and CDR2 YFSETQ. V was clipped by 1 base and J by 0 bases, with 14 bases between them. The CDR3 runs 17 residues. CDR3 residues: CASSLMFQASSYNEQFF. CDR3 nucleotide sequence: TGCGCCAGCAGCTTGATGTTCCAGGCGAGCTCCTACAATGAGCAGTTCTTC. Combining the CDR3 with reference TRBV5-1 and TRBJ2-1 gives the whole variable domain KAGVTQTPRYLIKTRGQQVTLSCSPISGHRSVSWYQQTPGQGLQFLFEYFSETQRNKGNFPGRFSGRQFSNSRSEMNVSTLELGDSALYLCASSLMFQASSYNEQFFGPGTRLTVL.

This clonotype showed up just once. This sequence joins TRBV12-3 or TRBV12-4 and TRBJ1-4; 8 nucleotides line up with TRBD1. After removal of 10 bases from V and 6 bases from J, the junction contained 4 bases not matched to a gene. The CDR3 contains 12 residues. Here the CDR3 DNA reads TGTGCCACCGGACAGGGTTATGAAAAACTGTTTTTT. Translation: CATGQGYEKLFF.

A note on this clonotype: The junction does not match germline at one end; this may be a read error. The chain joins TRBV7-8 to TRBJ2-5; possibly TRBD2 for D (6 bases). This CDR3 has 14 residues. The germline V gene encodes CDR1 SGHVS and CDR2 FQNEAQ. The DNA of the CDR3 is TGTGCCAGCAGCCTAGCGCGGTACCAAGAGACCCAGTACTTC. Protein sequence: CASSLARYQETQYF.

This clonotype was detected ten times or more. V and J are TRBV7-8 and TRBJ2-6; D not certain. Trimming took 4 bases from V and 1 from J, leaving 8 bases between them. CDR3 length: 15 residues. CDR1 is SGHVS, CDR2 FQNEAQ, per germline. CDR3 sequence: CASSWIRSGANVLTF. Here the CDR3 DNA reads TGTGCCAGCAGCTGGATTAGGTCTGGGGCCAACGTCCTGACTTTC.

This clonotype was recorded many times. This chain connects TRBV2 to TRBJ1-2; 10 nucleotides align to TRBD1. Losses at the gene ends were 6 bases for V and 3 bases for J; bases not matched to a gene: 1. Germline CDR1 and CDR2: SNHLY and FYNNEI. The CDR3 totals 13 residues. The chain's CDR3 is CASRGQGYYGYTF. The CDR3, as DNA: TGTGCCAGCAGGGGACAGGGGTACTATGGCTACACCTTC. Together with reference TRBV2 and TRBJ1-2, the CDR3 gives the full variable domain: EPEVTQTPSHQVTQMGQEVILRCVPISNHLYFYWYRQILGQKVEFLVSFYNNEISEKSEIFDDQFSVERPDGSNFTLKIRSTKLEDSAMYFCASRGQGYYGYTFGSGTRLTVV.

Points on this clonotype: A single base separates this from a much larger clone, so it may be a read error. The chain joins TRBV7-2 to TRBJ2-3; TRBD2 might be the D (6 bases). The CDR3 is 14 amino acids. Looked up from germline, CDR1 is SGHTA and CDR2 is FQGNSA. Here the CDR3 reads CANSLAAGPDTQYF. In nucleotides, the CDR3 is TGTGCCAACAGCTTAGCAGCGGGCCCAGATACGCAGTATTTT. The full variable domain, completed using reference TRBV7-2 and TRBJ2-3, is GAGVSQSPSNKVTEKGKDVELRCDPISGHTALYWYRQSLGQGLEFLIYFQGNSAPDKSGLPSDRFSAERTGGSVSTLTIQRTQQEDSAVYLCANSLAAGPDTQYFGPGTRLTVL.